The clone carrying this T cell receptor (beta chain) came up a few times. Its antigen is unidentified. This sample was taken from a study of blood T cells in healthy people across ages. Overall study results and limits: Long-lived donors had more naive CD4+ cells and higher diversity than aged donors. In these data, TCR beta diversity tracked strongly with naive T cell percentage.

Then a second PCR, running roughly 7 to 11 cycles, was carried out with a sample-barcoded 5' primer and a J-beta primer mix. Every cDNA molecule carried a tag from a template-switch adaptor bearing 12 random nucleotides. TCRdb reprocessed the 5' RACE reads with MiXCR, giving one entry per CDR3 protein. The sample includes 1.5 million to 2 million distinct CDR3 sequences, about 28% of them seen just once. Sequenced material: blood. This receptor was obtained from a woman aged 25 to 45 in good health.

DNA of the CDR3: TGTGCCATCAGTGAGTCGATCAGCCCCAGCGGGGGTAACAATGAGCAGTTCTTC. Translating gives CAISESISPSGGNNEQFF. The rearrangement joins TRBV10-3 to TRBJ2-1, with 8 bases fitting TRBD2. CDR1 and CDR2 from the germline V gene are ENHRY and SYGVKD. V lost 0 bases and J lost 5; bases outside the gene matches: 12. The CDR3 covers 18 residues.